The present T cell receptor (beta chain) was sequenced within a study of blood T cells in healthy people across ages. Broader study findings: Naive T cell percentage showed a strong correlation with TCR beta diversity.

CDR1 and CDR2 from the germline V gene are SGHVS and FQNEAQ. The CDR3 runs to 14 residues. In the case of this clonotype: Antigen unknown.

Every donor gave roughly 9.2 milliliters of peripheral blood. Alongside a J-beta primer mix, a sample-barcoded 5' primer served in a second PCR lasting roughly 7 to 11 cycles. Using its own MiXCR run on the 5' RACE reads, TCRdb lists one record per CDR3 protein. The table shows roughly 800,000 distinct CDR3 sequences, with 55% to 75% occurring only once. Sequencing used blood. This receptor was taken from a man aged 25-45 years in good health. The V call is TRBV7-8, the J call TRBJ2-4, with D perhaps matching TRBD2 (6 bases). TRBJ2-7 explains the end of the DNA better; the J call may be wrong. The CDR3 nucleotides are TGTGCCAGCAGACCAGCCGGGACTCCGGTCGAGCAGTACTTC. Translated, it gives CASRPAGTPVEQYF.